The present T cell receptor (beta chain) was sequenced within a study of T cell repertoires in cytomegalovirus infection. Study summary: Recently identified HLA-C-restricted and well-studied HLA-B-restricted CMV epitopes were used. The public TCR beta signatures pointed to both CMV infection and matching HLA type. Study outcomes and limitations: Adding up the frequency of public TCR beta families identified people who carried CMV plus the relevant HLA. In two of eight donors, the top clonotype was HLA-C-restricted CMV-specific.

This clonotype has just a few counts. Its antigen is as yet unknown. TCRdb re-analysed the reads in MiXCR, keeping a single row per CDR3 protein. The data contain 90,000 to 120,000 distinct CDR3 sequences, approximately 45% of them singletons. Germline-derived CDR1 and CDR2 are LGHDT and YNNKEL (reference sequence). The CDR3 covers 16 residues. V was trimmed by 1 base and J by 1 base, leaving 10 bases between them. This rearrangement joins TRBV3-1 to TRBJ2-2, with D hard to call. Sample: CD8+ T cells from cultured PBMCs, taken from culture after CMV antigen stimulation. The TCR comes from a human donor in good health (CMV status not recorded). Some clones in this sample may be carry-over from other donors' samples. The CDR3 sequence is CASSQARSMNTGELFF. Written as DNA, the CDR3 is TGTGCCAGCAGCCAAGCGCGATCTATGAACACCGGGGAGCTGTTTTTT. The whole variable domain, remainder taken from reference TRBV3-1 and TRBJ2-2, is DTAVSQTPKYLVTQMGNDKSIKCEQNLGHDTMYWYKQDSKKFLKIMFSYNNKELIINETVPNRFSPKSPDKAHLNLHINSLELGDSAVYFCASSQARSMNTGELFFGEGSRLTVL.